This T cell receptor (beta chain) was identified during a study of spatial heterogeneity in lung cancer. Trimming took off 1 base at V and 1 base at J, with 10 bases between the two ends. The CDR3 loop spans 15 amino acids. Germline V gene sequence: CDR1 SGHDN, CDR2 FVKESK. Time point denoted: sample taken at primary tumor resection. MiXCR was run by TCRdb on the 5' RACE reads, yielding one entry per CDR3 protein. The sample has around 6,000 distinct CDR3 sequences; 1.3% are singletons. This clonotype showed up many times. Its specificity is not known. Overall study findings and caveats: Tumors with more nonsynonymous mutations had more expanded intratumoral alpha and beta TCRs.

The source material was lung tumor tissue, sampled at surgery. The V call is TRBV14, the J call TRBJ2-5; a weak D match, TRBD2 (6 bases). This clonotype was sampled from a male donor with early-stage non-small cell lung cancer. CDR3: CASSQASEAQETQYF. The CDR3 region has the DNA TGTGCCAGCAGCCAAGCTAGCGAAGCCCAAGAGACCCAGTACTTC.